This is a list of T cell receptor beta chains from one sample in a study of T cells after yellow fever vaccination. TCRdb recomputed calls from the 5' RACE reads with MiXCR, one row per CDR3 protein. The sample shows over 120,000 distinct CDR3 sequences, about 6.9% of them seen only once. The sequencing here drew on CD4+ T cells sorted from PBMCs, taken 10 days after the yellow fever booster vaccination. The source of these receptors is a man aged 25-45 years who received the YFV17D yellow fever vaccine. Both conserved end residues are part of each CDR3. Fields, in order: clone size, J gene, V gene, D gene, CDR3 protein, CDR3 DNA. A D gene is named only where the DNA matches it firmly. Size is stated for part of the rows, as once, few or many counts, or as a class when the clone is expanded.

many	TRBJ2-5	TRBV7-9	TRBD2	CASSLAQGLARETQYF	TGTGCCAGCAGCTTAGCGCAGGGACTAGCGAGGGAGACCCAGTACTTC
NA	TRBJ1-6	TRBV14	TRBD1	CASSQVAGGRSPLHF	TGTGCCAGCAGCCAAGTTGCAGGGGGGCGATCACCCCTCCACTTT
NA	TRBJ2-1	TRBV7-2	NA	CASSDLTVYNEQFF	TGTGCCAGCAGTGACTTAACCGTCTACAATGAGCAGTTCTTC
many	TRBJ2-3	TRBV11-2	TRBD1	CASSPQGVVQYF	TGTGCCAGCAGCCCCCAGGGGGTCGTGCAGTATTTT
many	TRBJ1-4	TRBV20-1	NA	CSAREGSEEKLFF	TGCAGTGCTAGAGAGGGGTCAGAAGAAAAACTGTTTTTT
many	TRBJ2-5	TRBV5-5	NA	CASSFSTGWETQYF	TGTGCCAGCAGCTTTAGTACAGGGTGGGAGACCCAGTACTTC
many	TRBJ2-3	TRBV3-1	TRBD2	CASSQSPAGSTDTQYF	TGTGCCAGCAGCCAAAGCCCAGCGGGAAGCACAGATACGCAGTATTTT
many	TRBJ2-1	TRBV3-1	TRBD2	CASSQEGTISYNEQFF	TGTGCCAGCAGCCAAGAGGGGACTATCTCCTACAATGAGCAGTTCTTC
many	TRBJ2-4	TRBV6-5	TRBD2	CASSYSTRWTSGREALAKNIQYF	TGTGCCAGCAGTTACTCTACTCGGTGGACTAGCGGGCGAGAGGCTCTAGCCAAAAACATTCAGTACTTC
many	TRBJ2-1	TRBV5-1	NA	CASSLPGTPNEQFF	TGCGCCAGCAGCTTGCCCGGGACTCCCAATGAGCAGTTCTTC
many	TRBJ2-5	TRBV20-1	NA	CSARVGVGVETQYF	TGCAGTGCTAGAGTGGGGGTAGGGGTTGAGACCCAGTACTTC
many	TRBJ2-5	TRBV3-1	TRBD1	CASSDRAIRETQYF	TGTGCCAGCAGCGACAGGGCCATCCGAGAGACCCAGTACTTC
many	TRBJ1-5	TRBV4-2	NA	CASSQDVRGGYQPQHF	TGTGCCAGCAGCCAAGATGTAAGAGGGGGATATCAGCCCCAGCATTTT
few	TRBJ2-2	TRBV14	NA	CASSPPGSGTGELFF	TGTGCCAGCAGTCCCCCGGGAAGTGGGACCGGGGAGCTGTTTTTT
many	TRBJ2-3	TRBV29-1	TRBD1	CSVGDRGPTDTQYF	TGCAGCGTTGGAGACAGGGGACCCACAGATACGCAGTATTTT
many	TRBJ2-3	TRBV20-1	NA	CGGILHTDTQYF	TGCGGAGGGATCCTTCACACAGATACGCAGTATTTT
many	TRBJ2-7	TRBV7-6	TRBD1	CASSLEGTVAYEQYF	TGTGCCAGCAGCTTAGAAGGGACAGTGGCCTACGAGCAGTACTTC
many	TRBJ2-1	TRBV14	TRBD2	CASSLTSFSYNEQFF	TGTGCCAGCAGCCTGACTAGCTTCTCCTACAATGAGCAGTTCTTC
many	TRBJ2-5	TRBV2	TRBD2	CASQRGNQETQYF	TGTGCCAGCCAGCGGGGAAACCAAGAGACCCAGTACTTC
many	TRBJ1-1	TRBV20-1	NA	CSARDKRVIEAFF	TGCAGTGCTAGAGATAAGAGGGTTATTGAAGCTTTCTTT
NA	TRBJ1-1	TRBV19	NA	CASSMGRGKNTEAFF	TGTGCCAGTAGTATGGGGCGCGGGAAGAACACTGAAGCTTTCTTT
many	TRBJ2-7	TRBV20-1	NA	CSARDNSYEQYF	TGCAGTGCTAGGGACAACTCCTACGAGCAGTACTTC
many	TRBJ2-2	TRBV12-3/TRBV12-4	NA	CASALAGPNTGELFF	TGTGCCAGCGCCCTTGCGGGGCCGAACACCGGGGAGCTGTTTTTT
many	TRBJ2-3	TRBV29-1	TRBD2	CSVGLAGGTDTQYF	TGCAGCGTAGGACTAGCGGGAGGAACGGATACGCAGTATTTT
many	TRBJ2-5	TRBV20-1	NA	CSAPRFGERETQYF	TGCAGTGCTCCCAGGTTCGGGGAGAGAGAGACCCAGTACTTC
NA	TRBJ2-3	TRBV20-1	TRBD2	CSAREWGGATDTPYF	TGCAGTGCTAGAGAGTGGGGGGGAGCTACAGATACGCCGTATTTT
many	TRBJ2-1	TRBV11-2	TRBD2	CASSLEASGRRYNEQFF	TGTGCCAGCAGCTTAGAAGCTAGCGGGAGGAGATACAATGAGCAGTTCTTC
many	TRBJ2-7	TRBV19	TRBD2	CASSLGSGRFSGDEQYF	TGTGCCAGTAGTCTCGGCAGCGGGAGGTTCTCCGGGGACGAGCAGTACTTC
many	TRBJ2-3	TRBV7-2	TRBD2	CASSLSASGSTDTQYF	TGTGCCAGCAGCTTATCGGCTAGCGGGAGCACAGATACGCAGTATTTT
few	TRBJ2-1	TRBV5-1	NA	CASSPELRLEQFF	TGCGCCAGCAGCCCGGAGTTGAGACTAGAGCAGTTCTTC
many	TRBJ2-2	TRBV5-1	TRBD1	CASVGQEYTGELFF	TGCGCCAGCGTGGGACAGGAATACACCGGGGAGCTGTTTTTT
many	TRBJ2-5	TRBV7-9	NA	CASSFAVETQYF	TGTGCCAGCAGCTTCGCCGTGGAGACCCAGTACTTC
few	TRBJ1-1	TRBV5-4	NA	CASSVEVDSDEAFF	TGTGCCAGCAGCGTGGAGGTAGACTCCGATGAAGCTTTCTTT